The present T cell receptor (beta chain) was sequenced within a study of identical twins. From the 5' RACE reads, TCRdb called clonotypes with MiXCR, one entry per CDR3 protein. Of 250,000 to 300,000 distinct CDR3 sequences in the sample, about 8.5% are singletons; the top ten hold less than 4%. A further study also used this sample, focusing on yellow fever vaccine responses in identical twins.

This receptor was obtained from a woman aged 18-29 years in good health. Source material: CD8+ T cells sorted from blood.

Written as DNA, the CDR3 is TGTGCCAGCAGTCGAGGACAGGGGAGGGTCAATGAGCAGTTCTTC. Protein product: CASSRGQGRVNEQFF. This chain links TRBV6-1 with TRBJ2-1, with 9 bases fitting TRBD1. In germline, CDR1 is MNHNS, CDR2 SASEGT. The CDR3 is 15 amino acids. Trimming at V came to 5 bases and at J to 6 bases, leaving 8 bases not matched to a gene.